This T cell receptor (beta chain) was sequenced in a study of graft-versus-host responses after intestinal transplantation. Some clones are missing from TCRdb's copy, which holds only in-frame ones; the method was immunoSEQ multiplex PCR. The sample lists about 70,000 clones; about 94% were seen once. General study results and limits: Individuals who had graft-donor T cell macrochimerism had allografts that showed high graft-versus-host to host-versus-graft clonal ratios. Early HvG declines after transplant were associated with peak circulating GvH clone levels. GvH clones occurred in recipient marrow; some first appeared in ileum or blood.

CDR3 length equals 15 residues. V lost 6 bases and J lost 3, with 18 bases in between. Looked up from germline, CDR1 is LNHDA and CDR2 is SQIVND (reference sequence). As concerns this clone: Its target is not known.

Sequencing was performed on unstimulated CD8+ T cells sorted from spleen or lymph node cells, taken before intestinal transplant. The chain joins TRBV19 to TRBJ2-7; D unresolved. The source of this sequence is a human donor who received an intestinal transplant. CDR3 in amino acids: CASSLTPGRYYEQYF. In DNA form, the CDR3 reads TGTGCCAGTAGCCTTACACCCGGACGCTACTACGAGCAGTACTTC.